This T cell receptor beta chain is drawn from a study of blood T cell repertoires in COVID-19. About the study: From T cells, B-cell-depleted T cells, or PBMCs came the material, which was cDNA or gDNA.

This table comes from immunoSEQ multiplex PCR, and its TCRdb copy is limited to in-frame clones, with some not included. The sample has 70,000 to 80,000 clones; around 80% are singletons. The sample was peripheral blood. The clonotype comes from an elderly woman with acute or convalescent COVID-19.

The CDR3: CASRGAGVDNQPQHF. CDR3 nucleotides: TGTGCCAGCAGGGGGGCGGGGGTCGACAATCAGCCCCAGCATTTT. The chain combines TRBV6-5 with TRBJ1-5; perhaps TRBD1 as D (6 bases). Germline lookup yields CDR1 MNHEY and CDR2 SVGAGI. The CDR3 is 15 residues long. V was clipped by 6 bases and J by 3 bases, with 15 bases between them.